Listed below are T cell receptor beta chains from one sample, sequenced in a study of CXCR3-negative and CXCR3-positive naive CD8 T cells. TCRdb re-called the 5' RACE reads and catalogs CDR3 proteins one per entry, DNA excluded. The listing contains 5,100 or so distinct CDR3 sequences. Input material: naive CXCR3+ CD8+ T cells from blood. The receptors stem from a human donor in good health. Some clones in this sample may be carry-over from other donors' samples. The CDR3 runs from the conserved cysteine through the conserved F or W. Rows give clone size only sometimes, using once, few, many, or a class for an expanded clone.

TRBJ1-2 TRBV5-1 medium-sized CASSLGQVDGYTF
TRBJ2-6 TRBV6-5 NA CASSYMSADRSGANVLTF
TRBJ2-7 TRBV20-1 NA CSARVPGGFGEQYF
TRBJ2-1 TRBV14 medium-sized CASSHRREQFF
TRBJ1-2 TRBV4-1 medium-sized CASSQEAQRSSYGYTF
TRBJ2-5 TRBV11-3 medium-sized CASSLRSPGDQETQYF
TRBJ1-1 TRBV29-1 NA CSVPGQKNTEAFF
TRBJ1-6 TRBV7-6 NA CASSLTGLYSPLHF
TRBJ2-7 TRBV11-2 NA CASSMGQSYEQYF
TRBJ2-4 TRBV2 NA CASSEAWGSRDRENIQYF
TRBJ2-1 TRBV10-3 medium-sized CATRGTTNEQFF
TRBJ2-3 TRBV29-1 medium-sized CSVTGASGGNTQYF
TRBJ1-1 TRBV7-9 NA CASSTGDIRNTGAFF
TRBJ1-2 TRBV29-1 NA CSVQTNYGYTF
TRBJ2-1 TRBV29-1 NA CSVEGSSGRPNSYNEQFF
TRBJ1-1 TRBV7-9 NA CASSPRTGSPEAFF
TRBJ2-7 TRBV12-3/TRBV12-4 NA CASSSDRYEQYF
TRBJ2-2 TRBV10-3 medium-sized CAISGMADSFGVNTGELFF
TRBJ1-4 TRBV18 NA CASSRVWGSNEKLFF
TRBJ2-1 TRBV6-5 NA CASSYLLAGGNEKFF
TRBJ2-3 TRBV20-1 NA CSARVARADTQYF
TRBJ1-5 TRBV5-5 NA CASSLWGNQPQHF
TRBJ2-1 TRBV7-2 NA CASSSDRGQYNEQFF
TRBJ1-1 TRBV28 medium-sized CASSLYGIYTEAFF
TRBJ2-1 TRBV15 medium-sized CATSREGWDEQFF
TRBJ2-1 TRBV6-6 NA CASSYPGTSDGEQFF
TRBJ2-1 TRBV13 NA CASSPKLQQEQFF
TRBJ1-1 TRBV12-3/TRBV12-4 medium-sized CASSWTENTEAFF
TRBJ2-5 TRBV4-3 NA CASSQGTGNGETQYF
TRBJ2-1 TRBV18 NA CASSPSRRENEQFF
TRBJ2-1 TRBV21-1 NA CASRLDRGEDEQFF
TRBJ1-2 TRBV29-1 NA CSVELGPGFLYGYTF
TRBJ2-7 TRBV4-2 NA CASSQVASGTTYEQYF
TRBJ1-2 TRBV2 NA CASSEALLGRAGYTF
TRBJ1-6 TRBV20-1 NA CSARGSGTGNSPLHF
TRBJ2-3 TRBV21-1 NA CASSPWRWGDTQYF
TRBJ1-2 TRBV27 NA CASSFVQGANYGYTF
TRBJ1-5 TRBV7-9 NA CASSLEQGDQPQHF
TRBJ1-5 TRBV5-1 medium-sized CASSLGQNNQPQHF
TRBJ2-1 TRBV29-1 medium-sized CSQVAGSYNEQFF
TRBJ2-2 TRBV2 medium-sized CASSVLAGVFTGELFF
TRBJ2-3 TRBV29-1 medium-sized CSVEVVRTLSTDTQYF
TRBJ2-7 TRBV9 NA CASSVEADGNEQYF
TRBJ2-1 TRBV9 NA CASSHKLAGSYNEQFF
TRBJ1-5 TRBV21-1 NA CASSLGRVNQPQHF
TRBJ2-3 TRBV10-3 NA CAISHPGTSVTGPDTQYF
TRBJ2-3 TRBV5-1 medium-sized CASSLVVASGGWSGDTQYF
TRBJ2-7 TRBV10-3 medium-sized CAISVTAGSSYEQYF
TRBJ2-7 TRBV19 NA CASSMMILGDEQYF
TRBJ2-3 TRBV3-1 NA CASSLGAGRNTQYF
TRBJ2-3 TRBV21-1 medium-sized CASSKRVAGSTDTQYF
TRBJ2-2 TRBV2 medium-sized CASRTAAGELFF
TRBJ2-3 TRBV19 NA CASSIGGSTDTQYF
TRBJ1-2 TRBV12-3/TRBV12-4 NA CASSPGQPYGYTF
TRBJ2-7 TRBV27 NA CASSPTGMSYEQYF
TRBJ1-4 TRBV6-5 NA CASSYSGTPEEKLFF
TRBJ1-1 TRBV2 NA CAIIKGRTEAFF